This T cell receptor (beta chain) was profiled in a study of CD8+CD57+ T cells in acquired aplastic anemia. The wider study: CD4+ and CD8+ cells, once sorted, gave DNA averaging roughly 3 ug. Findings and limits, study-wide: Patients and controls had in common approximately 28 CD8+ CDR3 sequences.

Genomic DNA, the template, was used for profiling of the TCR beta VDJ and CDR3. TCRdb fed the reads into MiXCR, producing one record per CDR3 protein. The repertoire holds around 430,000 distinct CDR3 sequences, with approximately 33% as singletons. Only patients with CD8+CD57+ cell expansion on flow cytometry were chosen for sequencing. Regarding this clonotype: The antigen is not known. A much more abundant neighbour one base away suggests this may be a read error.

Trimming removed 4 bases from V and 4 bases from J; junction bases left unmatched: 9. CDR1 and CDR2 (germline): SGHVS, FQNEAQ. The CDR3 is made up of 15 amino acids. This receptor was taken from a human donor with aplastic anemia. The chain recombines TRBV7-8 with TRBJ1-2, with TRBD1 matching over 7 bases. The sample comprised sorted CD4+, CD8+, or CD8+CD57+ T cells (not recorded which) from PBMCs. The CDR3 region has the DNA TGTGCCAGCAGCTCCGCAGGGGGTATTAGCTATGGCTACACCTTC. Residues: CASSSAGGISYGYTF. Looking up the rest from reference TRBV7-8 and TRBJ1-2 gives the full variable domain: GAGVSQSPRYKVAKRGQDVALRCDPISGHVSLFWYQQALGQGPEFLTYFQNEAQLDKSGLPSDRFFAERPEGSVSTLKIQRTQQEDSAVYLCASSSAGGISYGYTFGSGTRLTVV.